This TCR beta chain was captured in a study of shared clonotypes between healthy human individuals. Study-wide results and limits: It was the non-shared clonotypes that had lower generation probabilities than clonotypes shared by all four donors.

Only in-frame clones appear in the TCRdb table, and some are missing; sequencing was by immunoSEQ multiplex PCR. The table lists 2 million to 2.5 million clones, about nine tenths of them singletons, with around 0.35% in the top ten. This clone came up once. Its antigen is not identified. Looked up from germline, CDR1 is SGHNT and CDR2 is YYREEE (reference sequence). V was cut by 5 bases and J by 5 bases, with 16 bases left in between. CDR3 length: 14 residues. The sample taken for sequencing was naive CD4+ T cells from PBMCs. Subset defined: CD45RA+ positively selected. This clonotype was obtained from a young man in good health. Some clones in this sample may be carry-over from other donors' samples. The rearrangement joins TRBV5-4 to TRBJ2-5, with a possible D match to TRBD2 (6 bases). In DNA form, the CDR3 reads TGTGCCAGCAGTTCACGACTAGAGGGGGAGACCCAGTACTTC. This gives the protein CASSSRLEGETQYF.